This T cell receptor (beta chain) was documented in a study of immune evolution from preneoplasia to lung adenocarcinoma. Nucleic acids came from premalignant or tumor cells enriched by macro-dissection. This table comes from immunoSEQ multiplex PCR, and its TCRdb copy is limited to in-frame clones, with some not included. The sample records several thousand clones, roughly four fifths being singletons. V shed 7 bases, J shed 5 bases, and the junction held 7 bases outside the gene matches. Germline assignment: CDR1 MDHEN and CDR2 SYDVKM. The CDR3 totals 13 residues. The chain combines TRBV28 with TRBJ2-5, with 7 bases fitting TRBD2. The sequencing sample was made of FFPE lung adenocarcinoma in situ tissue. The receptor's source is a person between 65 and 80 years old with lung adenocarcinoma. The CDR3 nucleotides read TGTGCCAGCACCCCAGCGGGGACTGAGACCCAGTACTTC. Its protein is CASTPAGTETQYF. The full variable domain, in which reference TRBV28 and TRBJ2-5 provide the parts outside the CDR3, is DVKVTQSSRYLVKRTGEKVFLECVQDMDHENMFWYRQDPGLGLRLIYFSYDVKMKEKGDIPEGYSVSREKKERFSLILESASTNQTSMYLCASTPAGTETQYFGPGTRLLVL.